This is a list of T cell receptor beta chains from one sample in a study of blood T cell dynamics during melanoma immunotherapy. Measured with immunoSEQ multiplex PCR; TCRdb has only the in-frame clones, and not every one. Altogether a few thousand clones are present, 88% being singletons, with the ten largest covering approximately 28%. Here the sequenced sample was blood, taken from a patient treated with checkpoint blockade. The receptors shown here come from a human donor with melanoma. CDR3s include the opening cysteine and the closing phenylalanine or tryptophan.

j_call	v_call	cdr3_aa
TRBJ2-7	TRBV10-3	CAISEPDTHYEQYF
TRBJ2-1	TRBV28	CASSATSGSHNEQFF
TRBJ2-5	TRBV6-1	CASRLNGGRQETQYF
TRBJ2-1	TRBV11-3	CASSPILAGGKQFF
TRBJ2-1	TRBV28	CASSSHGRDRGSSYNEQFF
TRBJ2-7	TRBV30	CARRRGFYYEQYF
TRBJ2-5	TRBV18	CASSPREQAERAQYF
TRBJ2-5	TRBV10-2	CASSVGDPLDGETQYF
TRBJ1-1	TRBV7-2	CASSLSGGAAFAAFF
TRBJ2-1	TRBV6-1	CAAVGTQGAYNEQFF
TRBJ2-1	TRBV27	CASSLFPTSRFGEQFF
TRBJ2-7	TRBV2	CASILPVSYEQYF
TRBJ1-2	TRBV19	CASILTGGFYGYTF
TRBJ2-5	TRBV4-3	CASSQGTLGGETQYF
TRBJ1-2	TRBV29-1	CSVNDRGPQILGYTF
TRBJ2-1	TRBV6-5	CASSPGHGRDEQFF
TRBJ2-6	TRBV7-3	CASSFGLPSSGANVLTF
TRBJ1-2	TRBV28	CASSPLGTETNYGYTF